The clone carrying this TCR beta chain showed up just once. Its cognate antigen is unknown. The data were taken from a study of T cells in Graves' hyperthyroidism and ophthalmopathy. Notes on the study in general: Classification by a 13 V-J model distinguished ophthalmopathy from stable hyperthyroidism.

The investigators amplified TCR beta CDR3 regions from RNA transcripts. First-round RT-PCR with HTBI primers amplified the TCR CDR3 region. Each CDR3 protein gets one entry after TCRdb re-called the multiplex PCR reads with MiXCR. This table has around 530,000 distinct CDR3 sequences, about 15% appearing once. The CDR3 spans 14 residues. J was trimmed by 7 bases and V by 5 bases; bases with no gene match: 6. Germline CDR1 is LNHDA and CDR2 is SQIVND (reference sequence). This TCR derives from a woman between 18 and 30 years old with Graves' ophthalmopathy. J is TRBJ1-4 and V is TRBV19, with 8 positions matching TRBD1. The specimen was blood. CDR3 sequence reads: CASSPGTGLEKLFF. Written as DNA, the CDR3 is TGTGCCAGTAGTCCCGGGACAGGTCTTGAAAAACTGTTTTTT.